Shown below are 21 T cell receptor beta chains from a single sample sequenced in a study of shared clonotypes between healthy human individuals. Method: immunoSEQ multiplex PCR; TCRdb's copy keeps in-frame clones and lacks some. The data show 2,100,000 or so clones, approximately 96% seen once. Sequences were obtained from naive CD4+ T cells sorted from blood. Subset reported: CD45RA+ positively selected. These receptors all stem from a young man in good health.

The V and J genes are TRBV30 and TRBJ1-3, with 8 bases that match TRBD1. Looked up from germline, CDR1 is GTSNPN and CDR2 is SVGIG (reference sequence). V shed 7 bases, J shed 9 bases, and the junction held 8 bases outside the gene matches. The CDR3 extends over 12 amino acids. The chain's CDR3 is CALGQGLGTIYF. The CDR3 nucleotides are TGTGCCTTAGGACAGGGTCTAGGCACCATATATTTT.

Concerning this clone: The same CDR3 can be traced to other DNA sequences in this sample. The chain uses TRBV5-1 and TRBJ1-3; D gene ambiguous. The V end was cut by 4 bases, the J end by 1 base, with 9 bases between. This CDR3 has 14 residues. CDR1 is SGHRS and CDR2 is YFSETQ in the germline V gene. CDR3 DNA sequence: TGCGCCAGCAGCCCTAGCAGTTCTGGAAACACCATATATTTT. The encoded protein is CASSPSSSGNTIYF.

The rearrangement links TRBV19 to TRBJ2-2; D gene unclear. The V gene lost 5 bases and the J gene lost 6 bases, with 13 bases spanning the gap. Germline CDR1 is LNHDA and CDR2 is SQIVND (reference sequence). The CDR3 has 14 residues. Here the CDR3 reads CASSGVVQAGELFF. CDR3 nucleotides: TGTGCCAGTAGTGGGGTAGTGCAAGCCGGGGAGCTGTTTTTT.

The rearrangement links TRBV30 to TRBJ2-1, with 15 nucleotides matching TRBD2. Germline V lookup: CDR1 GTSNPN, CDR2 SVGIG (reference sequence). The CDR3 runs 16 residues. Germline trimming cut 5 bases from V and 1 base from J; bases unmatched to any gene: 3. The DNA of the CDR3 is TGTGCCTGGGGACTAGCGGGAGGGCCGTCCTACAATGAGCAGTTCTTC. Translating gives CAWGLAGGPSYNEQFF.

The chain has TRBV28 and TRBJ1-2; 7 bases fit TRBD1. The CDR3 totals 15 residues. With V trimmed by 3 bases and J by 3 bases, 7 bases remained unmatched. The germline gives CDR1 MDHEN, CDR2 SYDVKM. The CDR3 is CASSFDREGDYGYTF. CDR3 nucleotides: TGTGCCAGCAGTTTTGACAGGGAGGGGGACTATGGCTACACCTTC.

This CDR3 reads CASKTPEGKLFF. DNA for the CDR3: TGTGCCAGCAAAACCCCGGAGGGAAAACTGTTTTTT. J is TRBJ1-4 and V is TRBV6-6; D is uncertain. The CDR3 is 12 amino acids. The germline V gene encodes CDR1 MNHNY and CDR2 SVGAGI (reference sequence). V shed 7 bases and J shed 10 bases, with 13 bases lying between them.

The chain recombines TRBV10-3 with TRBJ1-5; D remains unclear. CDR3 length: 15 residues. The V and J ends lost 1 base and 5 bases respectively, with 12 bases between them. CDR1 is ENHRY, CDR2 SYGVKD, per germline. The CDR3: CAISEYESQYQPQHF. The DNA for the CDR3 is TGTGCCATCAGTGAGTACGAGAGTCAGTATCAGCCCCAGCATTTT.

This chain links TRBV27 with TRBJ1-6; D might be TRBD1 (6 bases). The ends were cut back, 2 bases at V and 10 bases at J, with 15 bases in the middle. This CDR3 comprises 15 residues. The V gene's germline CDR1 is MNHEY and CDR2 SMNVEV (reference sequence). The chain's CDR3 is CASSLKTGQRSPLHF. CDR3 DNA: TGTGCCAGCAGTTTAAAGACAGGACAGAGATCACCCCTCCACTTT.

This clone was seen many times. V and J are TRBV29-1 and TRBJ1-1; D not certain. The V and J ends lost 3 bases and 11 bases respectively, with 10 bases between them. Germline-derived CDR1 and CDR2 are SQVTM and ANQGSEA. The CDR3 is 10 amino acids. The CDR3 DNA reads as TGCAGCGTTGAGGCCGGAAGGGCTTTCTTT. As protein: CSVEAGRAFF.

For this clone: This same CDR3 is encoded by further DNA sequences in the sample. This rearrangement joins TRBV7-9 to TRBJ2-3, with D unclear. Looked up from germline, CDR1 is SEHNR and CDR2 is FQNEAQ (reference sequence). The CDR3 length is 11 residues. V was clipped by 5 bases and J by 3 bases, with 3 bases between them. CDR3 sequence (DNA): TGTGCCAGCAGCACAACAGATACGCAGTATTTT. Translated: CASSTTDTQYF.

The CDR3 DNA reads TGTGCCAGCCACAAAGACCGGGACAGGGGATCCTACGAGCAGTACTTC. Its protein product is CASHKDRDRGSYEQYF. This chain connects TRBV18 to TRBJ2-7; 10 nucleotides align to TRBD1. Germline V gene data show CDR1 as KGHSH and CDR2 as LQKENI. This CDR3 contains 16 residues. V lost 8 bases and J lost 1; bases outside the gene matches: 11. Full variable domain (rest looked up from reference TRBV18 and TRBJ2-7): NAGVMQNPRHLVRRRGQEARLRCSPMKGHSHVYWYRQLPEEGLKFMVYLQKENIIDESGMPKERFSAEFPKEGPSILRIQQVVRGDSAAYFCASHKDRDRGSYEQYFGPGTRLTVT.

The chain carries TRBV30 and TRBJ1-1; D unresolved. The V gene lost 1 base and the J gene lost 5 bases, with 17 bases spanning the gap. The germline gives CDR1 GTSNPN, CDR2 SVGIG (reference sequence). The CDR3 has 15 amino acids. In DNA, the CDR3 is TGTGCCTGGAGTGGGCAGGCGGCGGGAGGGACTGAAGCTTTCTTT. Protein sequence: CAWSGQAAGGTEAFF.

This chain uses TRBV11-2 with TRBJ2-7, with TRBD2 matching 8 bases. The germline V gene encodes CDR1 SGHAT and CDR2 FQNNGV. This CDR3 comprises 18 residues. V lost 5 bases to trimming and J lost 0 bases; unmatched junction nucleotides: 15. The CDR3 DNA reads as TGTGCCAGCAGCCATGGCCTAGCGGGTTCGTCGGGCTCCTACGAGCAGTACTTC. This codes for CASSHGLAGSSGSYEQYF.

In regard to this clone: The same CDR3 can be traced to other DNA sequences in this sample. The V and J genes are TRBV5-1 and TRBJ1-4; D remains unclear. The CDR3 length is 12 residues. V was cut by 3 bases and J by 8 bases, with 8 bases left in between. Germline-derived CDR1 and CDR2 are SGHRS and YFSETQ. The CDR3 sequence is CASSSRGEKLFF. CDR3 nucleotides: TGCGCCAGCAGCTCGCGAGGGGAAAAACTGTTTTTT.

The rearrangement links TRBV6-5 to TRBJ1-5; the D is unclear. The V end lost 2 bases, the J end lost 0 bases, and 5 bases lay between the germline ends. This CDR3 region has 14 residues. Germline V gene data show CDR1 as MNHEY and CDR2 as SVGAGI. The CDR3 nucleotides are TGTGCCAGCAGTTACCCCTATAGCAATCAGCCCCAGCATTTT. Translating gives CASSYPYSNQPQHF.

V is TRBV2 and J is TRBJ2-7, with a possible D match to TRBD2 (6 bases). Trimming shortened V by 7 bases and J by 0 bases, and 10 bases separated the two germline ends. The germline V gene has CDR1 SNHLY and CDR2 FYNNEI. The CDR3 is made up of 13 amino acids. CDR3 sequence: CASTGEFSYEQYF. CDR3 in DNA: TGTGCCAGCACGGGGGAGTTCTCCTACGAGCAGTACTTC.

The chain recombines TRBV4-1 with TRBJ1-2; TRBD1 aligns across 8 bases. CDR3 size: 19 residues. Germline CDR1 is MGHRA and CDR2 is YSYEKL. With 0 bases clipped from V and 2 bases from J, the junction kept 14 bases outside the gene matches. CDR3 in DNA: TGCGCCAGCAGCCAAGATCTGAACGGACAGGGCAGCGGGAACTATGGCTACACCTTC. This gives the protein CASSQDLNGQGSGNYGYTF.

Regarding this clone: The sample has other DNA sequences that encode this CDR3 too. This sequence joins TRBV18 and TRBJ2-3; D is uncertain. CDR1 is KGHSH, CDR2 LQKENI, per germline. The CDR3 loop spans 14 amino acids. Trimming cost V 6 bases and J 0 bases, with 10 bases left between them. The CDR3 nucleotides are TGTGCCAGCTCCCCGAGAGGTAGCACAGATACGCAGTATTTT. Translating gives CASSPRGSTDTQYF. Full variable domain (rest looked up from reference TRBV18 and TRBJ2-3): NAGVMQNPRHLVRRRGQEARLRCSPMKGHSHVYWYRQLPEEGLKFMVYLQKENIIDESGMPKERFSAEFPKEGPSILRIQQVVRGDSAAYFCASSPRGSTDTQYFGPGTRLTVL.

The chain carries TRBV7-2 and TRBJ1-1; a weak D match, TRBD1 (5 bases). Germline CDR1 reads SGHTA; CDR2 reads FQGNSA. Trimming pared 5 bases from V and 4 bases from J, leaving 14 bases between. This CDR3 spans 14 amino acids. CDR3 residues: CASSLKGWGTEAFF. The CDR3 nucleotides are TGTGCCAGCAGCCTCAAGGGGTGGGGCACTGAAGCTTTCTTT.

V and J are TRBV5-1 and TRBJ2-5; TRBD2 aligns across 7 bases. The germline gives CDR1 SGHRS, CDR2 YFSETQ. The CDR3 runs to 15 residues. The J segment lost 4 bases and the V segment lost 0 bases, leaving 6 bases of the junction unmatched. For the CDR3, the DNA is TGCGCCAGCAGCTTGGTGGCAGCGGGAATAGAGACCCAGTACTTC. Translated, it gives CASSLVAAGIETQYF.

The CDR3 sequence: CASSLGSGSIYEQYF. In DNA, the CDR3 is TGCGCCAGCAGCTTGGGGTCAGGGAGCATTTACGAGCAGTACTTC. The chain has TRBV5-1 and TRBJ2-7; D is tentatively TRBD1 or TRBD2 (5 bases each). V was pared by 0 bases and J by 4 bases, with 14 bases between. The germline CDR1 and CDR2 sequences are SGHRS and YFSETQ. This CDR3 is built from 15 residues.